This T cell receptor (beta chain) was sequenced for a study of blood T cell repertoires in COVID-19 (dated by TCRdb to about 2020). About the study as a whole: The collaborator samples originated in the United States, Italy and Spain and spanned the acute and convalescent phases of COVID-19. Samples came from the ongoing ImmuneRACE study (first 160 participants) plus 1,254 subjects from 6 global collaborators. The sample metadata nearly always contained a de-identified subject ID, COVID-19 status, age in years and sex. The repertoires were released in a freely available public database meant as a resource for research on the immune response to SARS-CoV-2. The prospective study material was composed of cDNA or gDNA derived from T cells, B-cell-depleted T cells, or PBMCs. Where HLA class I and class II types were available, the types were taken from metadata supplied by the sample provider, not from assay-based typing. Deeply sampled blood TCRbeta repertoires from subjects exposed to, actively infected with, or recovered from COVID-19 were included in the dataset. Broad study findings and their caveats: The quantity of clinical and demographic metadata differed by source and by participant and was supplied without curation.

From the germline V gene, CDR1 is SGHVS and CDR2 is FQNEAQ. The CDR3, cysteine through phenylalanine, is 18 amino acids long. Only CDR3 DNA remains: 54 bases, in frame from the first base. For this chain, trimming is 5 bases at the V end and 1 base at the J end, and the number of junction bases without a gene match is 16. Comment on this clone: Its cognate antigen has yet to be identified. No clone much larger than this one lies a single base away; base qualities are absent.

One collaborating source in Seattle enrolled patients during active infection and followed them longitudinally through the course of disease. Collaborating institutions collected whole blood in K2EDTA tubes following their own protocols. For TCRbeta analysis, collaborators shipped samples in one of three forms: frozen whole blood, isolated PBMCs, or DNA extracted from either of those sample types. TCRbeta CDR3 regions were amplified from genomic DNA using the immunoSEQ Assay, a bias-controlled multiplex PCR. Turning to the authors' computational methods: Nucleated cell counts per sample were estimated from amplification of reference gene primers within the assay. To quantify the absolute abundance of each unique TCRbeta CDR3 rearrangement, sequence reads were collapsed and filtered. For each sample, productive Simpson clonality was calculated as the square root of Simpson's diversity index over productive rearrangements. This is the immuneACCESS table as TCRdb keeps it, with only in-frame sequences that have V and J called. A part of the clones is gone; compared with another copy, unresolved V genes explain less than half, and the rest is unexplained. The V and J calls and the clone size are those of that table, but D and trimming were determined from the DNA. A total of 300,000 to 350,000 clones appear in this sample, about 87% of them only once. The leading ten clones occupy approximately 9.4% of the sample.

This receptor was obtained from a man aged 25 to 40 with COVID-19, enrolled during active disease. Sequenced input: peripheral blood. This sequence uses TRBV7-8 and TRBJ2-5, with TRBD1 matching 7 junction bases. The nucleotide sequence is TGTGCCAGCAGCACCGGGACAGTTTTCTTCTTTTTCCAAGAGACCCAGTACTTC. Translated, it reads CASSTGTVFFFFQETQYF.